The 2 T cell receptor beta chains presented below share a single source sample, sequenced in a study of Graves' ophthalmopathy and Graves' hyperthyroidism. Amplified material comprised TCR beta CDR3 regions derived from RNA transcripts. Investigators did first-round RT-PCR with HTBI primers, then second-round multiplex PCR. TCRdb re-derived calls from the multiplex PCR reads in MiXCR, one entry per CDR3 protein. There are some 48,000 distinct CDR3 sequences in the sample; roughly 52% occur only once, and about 24% lies in the top ten. The sample consisted of peripheral blood. These receptors all stem from an adult man with Graves' ophthalmopathy.

The J gene is TRBJ2-7, the V gene TRBV7-3; 11 bases line up with TRBD2. This CDR3 comprises 14 residues. J gave up 6 bases and V 7 bases, and 8 bases lay outside the gene matches. Germline CDR1 SGHTA, CDR2 FQGTGA. CDR3 coding DNA: TGTGCCAGCACCGCGACTGGACTAGCGGGCGAGCAGTACTTC. It translates to CASTATGLAGEQYF.

The V gene is TRBV20-1, the J gene TRBJ1-1; the match to TRBD1 covers 9 bases. The CDR3 totals 14 residues. Germline V gives CDR1 DFQATT, CDR2 SNEGSKA (reference sequence). After removal of 5 bases from V and 3 bases from J, the junction contained 7 bases not matched to a gene. The CDR3 sequence: CSAHRDRVDTEAFF. CDR3 in DNA: TGCAGTGCTCATCGGGACAGGGTGGACACTGAAGCTTTCTTT.